This is a list of T cell receptor beta chains from one sample in a study of T-cell memory formation after mild COVID-19. MiXCR, run by TCRdb on the 5' RACE reads, gives a single entry per CDR3 protein. The data contain about 250,000 distinct CDR3 sequences, roughly 15% of them singletons. The sample taken for sequencing was PBMCs or a T cell subset sorted from them (not recorded which). The source is an adult woman who had mild COVID-19 (a few samples of this study predate the infection). Cell type and time point are not known. Both conserved end residues are part of each CDR3. Each record gives: J gene, D gene, V gene, clone size, CDR3 DNA, CDR3 protein. D genes are given only for firm matches. Size is omitted from some rows. Given values are once, few, many or a class for expanded clones.

>TRBJ2-3|-|TRBV27|-
TGTGCCAGCAGTTTCCATCCAGATACGCAGTATTTT
CASSFHPDTQYF
>TRBJ1-2|-|TRBV9|many
TGTGCCAGCAGTCCTACGGGGGGCGGGGCCTCCCAGTTTAACTATGGCTACACCTTC
CASSPTGGGASQFNYGYTF
>TRBJ2-7|TRBD2|TRBV20-1|few
TGCAGTGCTCAGAGGACTAGCGGGAGGTTCGAGCAGTACTTC
CSAQRTSGRFEQYF
>TRBJ2-3|TRBD2|TRBV20-1|few
TGCAGTGCTAGAGGTTTTGGCGGACTAGCTACAGATACGCAGTATTTT
CSARGFGGLATDTQYF
>TRBJ2-7|TRBD1|TRBV6-5|-
TGTGCCAGCAGCTCGGGACAGGGGGCTGGGGAGCAGTACTTC
CASSSGQGAGEQYF
>TRBJ1-1|-|TRBV12-3/TRBV12-4|-
TGTGCCAGCACCCGACAGGCGAACACTGAAGCTTTCTTT
CASTRQANTEAFF
>TRBJ1-3|-|TRBV3-1|-
TGTGCCAGCAGCCAAGGGTTGGGGAAGTCTGGAAACACCATATATTTT
CASSQGLGKSGNTIYF
>TRBJ1-1|TRBD1|TRBV6-5|-
TGTGCCAGCAGTCCGAGGGGGGGGACAGGGAAGTTTCGGAACACTGAAGCTTTCTTT
CASSPRGGTGKFRNTEAFF
>TRBJ2-3|-|TRBV6-6|-
TGTGCCAGCATTTTGCTGCCAGCCACAGATACGCAGTATTTT
CASILLPATDTQYF
>TRBJ2-3|TRBD2|TRBV12-3/TRBV12-4|-
TGTGCCAGCACCCTCCTAGCGGGGGCAGATACGCAGTATTTT
CASTLLAGADTQYF
>TRBJ2-3|TRBD2|TRBV11-2|-
TGTGCCAGCAGCTTAGAACTAGCGGGAGCGGATACGCAGTATTTT
CASSLELAGADTQYF
>TRBJ2-2|-|TRBV5-1|-
TGCGCCAGCAGCCGGACCCCTAGCGTCGGCGGGGAGCTGTTTTTT
CASSRTPSVGGELFF
>TRBJ1-6|-|TRBV14|-
TGTGCCAGCAGCGGGCAGGGAAATTCACCCCTCCACTTT
CASSGQGNSPLHF
>TRBJ2-2|TRBD2|TRBV25-1|-
TGTGCCAGCAGTGAGGGCCTAGCGGGAGTACAGAACACCGGGGAGCTGTTTTTT
CASSEGLAGVQNTGELFF
>TRBJ2-7|-|TRBV20-1|-
TGCAGTGCTAGACGCTTAGGGACCGCTAGCTACGAGCAGTACTTC
CSARRLGTASYEQYF
>TRBJ1-5|TRBD1|TRBV12-3/TRBV12-4|few
TGTGCCAGCAGGGGACAGGGGTTTCAGCCCCAGCATTTT
CASRGQGFQPQHF
>TRBJ2-1|TRBD2|TRBV4-1|many
TGCGCCAGCAGCCAATCCCCGGGGACTACCCAGGAGCAGTTCTTC
CASSQSPGTTQEQFF
>TRBJ2-4|-|TRBV30|few
TGTGCCTGGAGTGTTCCCAGCTCAGGTGGAAACATTCAGTACTTC
CAWSVPSSGGNIQYF
>TRBJ1-2|-|TRBV24-1|-
TGTGCCACCAGTGACCAGGCCTCTAACTGTGGCTACACCTTC
CATSDQASNCGYTF
>TRBJ2-7|-|TRBV7-9|few
TGTGCCAGCAGCTTAAGAGACAGGAAACACTACGAGCAGTACTTC
CASSLRDRKHYEQYF
>TRBJ2-5|TRBD2|TRBV6-1|few
TGTGCCAGCAGGGGGGGGATAGACAAGATGGGGACCCAGTACTTC
CASRGGIDKMGTQYF
>TRBJ2-1|-|TRBV4-3|-
TGCGCCAGCAGCCCGTATCTTTCTCGTGAGCAGTTCTTC
CASSPYLSREQFF
>TRBJ1-5|-|TRBV20-1|-
TGCAGTGCTAGCATCACAGGGCAATTCAATCAGCCCCAGCATTTT
CSASITGQFNQPQHF
>TRBJ1-5|-|TRBV20-1|-
TGCAGTGCTAGTTTCGTGTCAGGGAATCAGCCCCAGCATTTT
CSASFVSGNQPQHF
>TRBJ2-7|-|TRBV30|-
TGTGCCTGGGACCCGGGACCTGCCTCCTACGAGCAGTACTTC
CAWDPGPASYEQYF
>TRBJ2-6|TRBD1|TRBV6-1|-
TGTGCCAGCCGACAGGGTGGCTCTGGGGCCAACGTCCTGACTTTC
CASRQGGSGANVLTF
>TRBJ1-2|TRBD1|TRBV9|few
TGTGCCAGCAGCGTAGTGGACAGGGCGGGCTACACCTTC
CASSVVDRAGYTF
>TRBJ2-1|TRBD2|TRBV18|-
TGTGCCAGCTCCCCGAGGACTAGCGGAAACAATGAGCAGTTCTTC
CASSPRTSGNNEQFF
>TRBJ2-3|TRBD2|TRBV20-1|many
TGCAGTGCTAGAGATCCTGCGGGGGGGGATACGCAGTATTTT
CSARDPAGGDTQYF
>TRBJ2-7|-|TRBV4-1|-
TGCGCCAGCAGCCAAGTCGAGCGGGCTCGAATCTACGAGCAGTACTTC
CASSQVERARIYEQYF
>TRBJ2-7|TRBD1|TRBV18|few
TGTGCCAGCTCACCGGACAGGGGAAACGAGCAGTACTTC
CASSPDRGNEQYF
>TRBJ1-1|TRBD1|TRBV3-1|few
TGTGCCAGCAGTCCCACCGGGACAGGGGTATTGTACACTGAAGCTTTCTTT
CASSPTGTGVLYTEAFF
>TRBJ1-1|TRBD1|TRBV12-3/TRBV12-4|-
TGTGCCAGCAGTCTATTCGGTGGGACAGGGGATGAAGCTTTCTTT
CASSLFGGTGDEAFF
>TRBJ1-6|-|TRBV21-1|few
TGTGCCAGCAGCAAAAACCTACAGGGGAAGAATTCACCCCTCCACTTT
CASSKNLQGKNSPLHF
>TRBJ1-5|-|TRBV20-1|-
TGCAGTGCCCCCCGTACAGGGAATAACAATCAGCCCCAGCATTTT
CSAPRTGNNNQPQHF
>TRBJ2-1|TRBD1|TRBV5-1|-
TGCGCCAGCAGCTTACCCAGGGGGTCGTACAATGAGCAGTTCTTC
CASSLPRGSYNEQFF
>TRBJ1-3|-|TRBV5-5|many
TGTGCCAGCAGCTTGGAGTGGGGTGGCTCTGGAAACACCATATATTTT
CASSLEWGGSGNTIYF
>TRBJ2-7|-|TRBV6-2/TRBV6-3|-
TGTGCCAGCAGTTACGTGCTAGCGTCTAACTACGAGCAGTACTTC
CASSYVLASNYEQYF
>TRBJ1-1|-|TRBV14|once
TGTGCCAGCAGCCAAGTACTCACTGAAGCTTTCTTT
CASSQVLTEAFF
>TRBJ2-1|TRBD2|TRBV27|-
TGTGCCAGCAGTGAACCTCCGGGACTAGCGTCGCTCTACAATGAGCAGTTCTTC
CASSEPPGLASLYNEQFF
>TRBJ2-1|TRBD1|TRBV4-2|few
TGTGCCAGCAGCCTAGGGACAGGGGATCGGAGTAATGAGCAGTTCTTC
CASSLGTGDRSNEQFF